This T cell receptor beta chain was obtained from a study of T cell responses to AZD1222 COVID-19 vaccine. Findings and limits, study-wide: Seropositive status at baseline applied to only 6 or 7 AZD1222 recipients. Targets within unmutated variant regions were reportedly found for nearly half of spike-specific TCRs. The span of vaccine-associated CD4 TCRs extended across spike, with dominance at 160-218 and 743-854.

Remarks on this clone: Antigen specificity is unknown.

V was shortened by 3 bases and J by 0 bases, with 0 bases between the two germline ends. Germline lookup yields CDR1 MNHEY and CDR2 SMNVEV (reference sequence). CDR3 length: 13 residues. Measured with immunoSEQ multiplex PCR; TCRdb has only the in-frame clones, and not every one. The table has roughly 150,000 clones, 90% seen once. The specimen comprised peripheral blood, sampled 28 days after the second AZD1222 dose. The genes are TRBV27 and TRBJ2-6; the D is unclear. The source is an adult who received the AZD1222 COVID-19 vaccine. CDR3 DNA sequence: TGTGCCAGCAGTTTCTCTGGGGCCAACGTCCTGACTTTC. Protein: CASSFSGANVLTF.